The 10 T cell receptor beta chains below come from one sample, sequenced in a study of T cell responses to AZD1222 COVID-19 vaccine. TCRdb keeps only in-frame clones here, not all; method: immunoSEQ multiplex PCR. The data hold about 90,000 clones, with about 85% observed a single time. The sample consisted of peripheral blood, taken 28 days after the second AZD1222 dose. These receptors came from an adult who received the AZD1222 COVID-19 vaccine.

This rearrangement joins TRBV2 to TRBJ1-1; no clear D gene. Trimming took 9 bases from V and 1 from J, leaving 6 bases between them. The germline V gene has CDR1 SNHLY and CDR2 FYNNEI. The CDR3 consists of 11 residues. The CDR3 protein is CARRENTEAFF. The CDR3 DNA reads TGTGCCAGGAGGGAGAACACTGAAGCTTTCTTT.

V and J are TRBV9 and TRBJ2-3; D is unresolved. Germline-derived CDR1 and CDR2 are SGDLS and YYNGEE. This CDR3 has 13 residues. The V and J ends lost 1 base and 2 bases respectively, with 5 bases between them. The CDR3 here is CASSVSTTDTQYF. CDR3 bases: TGTGCCAGCAGCGTATCCACCACAGATACGCAGTATTTT. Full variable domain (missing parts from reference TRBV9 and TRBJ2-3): DSGVTQTPKHLITATGQRVTLRCSPRSGDLSVYWYQQSLDQGLQFLIQYYNGEERAKGNILERFSAQQFPDLHSELNLSSLELGDSALYFCASSVSTTDTQYFGPGTRLTVL.

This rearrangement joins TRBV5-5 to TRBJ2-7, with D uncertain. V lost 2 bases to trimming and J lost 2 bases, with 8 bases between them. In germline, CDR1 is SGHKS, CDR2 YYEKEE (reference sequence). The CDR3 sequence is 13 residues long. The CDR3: CASSFFETYEQYF. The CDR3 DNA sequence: TGTGCCAGCAGCTTTTTTGAAACCTACGAGCAGTACTTC.

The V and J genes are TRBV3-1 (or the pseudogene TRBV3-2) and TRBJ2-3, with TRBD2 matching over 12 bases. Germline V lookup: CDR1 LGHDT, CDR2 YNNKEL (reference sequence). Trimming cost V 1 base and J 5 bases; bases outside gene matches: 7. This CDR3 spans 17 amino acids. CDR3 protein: CASSQVPTSGGLDTQYF. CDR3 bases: TGTGCCAGCAGCCAAGTCCCCACTAGCGGGGGGTTAGATACGCAGTATTTT.

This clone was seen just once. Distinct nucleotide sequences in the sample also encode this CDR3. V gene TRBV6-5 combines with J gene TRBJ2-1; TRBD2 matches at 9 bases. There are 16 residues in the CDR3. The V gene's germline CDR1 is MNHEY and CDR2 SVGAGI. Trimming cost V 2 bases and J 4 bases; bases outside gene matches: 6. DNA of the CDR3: TGTGCCAGCAGTTACCCCCCGGCGGGAGGGTACAATGAGCAGTTCTTC. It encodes CASSYPPAGGYNEQFF.

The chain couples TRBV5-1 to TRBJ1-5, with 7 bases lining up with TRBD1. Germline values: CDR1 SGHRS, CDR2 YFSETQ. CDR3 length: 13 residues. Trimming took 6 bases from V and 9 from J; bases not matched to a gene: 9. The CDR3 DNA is TGCGCCAGCACCTTACAGGGGACGGGGCCCCAGCATTTT. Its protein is CASTLQGTGPQHF.

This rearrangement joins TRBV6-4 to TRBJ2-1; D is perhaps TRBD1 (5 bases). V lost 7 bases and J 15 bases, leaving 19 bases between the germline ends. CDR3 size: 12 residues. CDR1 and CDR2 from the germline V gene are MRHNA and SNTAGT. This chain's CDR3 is CASTDRAGHLFF. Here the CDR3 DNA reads TGTGCCAGCACCGACCGAGCAGGGCATTTGTTCTTC.

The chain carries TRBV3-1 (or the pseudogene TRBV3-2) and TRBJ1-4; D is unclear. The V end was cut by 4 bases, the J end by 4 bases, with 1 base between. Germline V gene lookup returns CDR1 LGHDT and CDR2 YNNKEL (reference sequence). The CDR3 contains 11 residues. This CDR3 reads CASSRNEKLFF. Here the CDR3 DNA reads TGTGCCAGCAGCCGTAATGAAAAACTGTTTTTT.

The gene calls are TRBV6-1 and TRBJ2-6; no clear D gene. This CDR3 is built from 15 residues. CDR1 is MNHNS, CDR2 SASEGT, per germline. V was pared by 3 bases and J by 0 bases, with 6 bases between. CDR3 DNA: TGTGCCAGCAGTGACGGATCCTCTGGGGCCAACGTCCTGACTTTC. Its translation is CASSDGSSGANVLTF.

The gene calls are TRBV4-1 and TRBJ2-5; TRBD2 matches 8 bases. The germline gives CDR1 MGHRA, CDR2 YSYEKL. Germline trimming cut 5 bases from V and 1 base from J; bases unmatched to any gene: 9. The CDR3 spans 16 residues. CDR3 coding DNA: TGCGCCAGCAGCATAGACGGGGGGGCGTTCCAAGAGACCCAGTACTTC. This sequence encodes CASSIDGGAFQETQYF.